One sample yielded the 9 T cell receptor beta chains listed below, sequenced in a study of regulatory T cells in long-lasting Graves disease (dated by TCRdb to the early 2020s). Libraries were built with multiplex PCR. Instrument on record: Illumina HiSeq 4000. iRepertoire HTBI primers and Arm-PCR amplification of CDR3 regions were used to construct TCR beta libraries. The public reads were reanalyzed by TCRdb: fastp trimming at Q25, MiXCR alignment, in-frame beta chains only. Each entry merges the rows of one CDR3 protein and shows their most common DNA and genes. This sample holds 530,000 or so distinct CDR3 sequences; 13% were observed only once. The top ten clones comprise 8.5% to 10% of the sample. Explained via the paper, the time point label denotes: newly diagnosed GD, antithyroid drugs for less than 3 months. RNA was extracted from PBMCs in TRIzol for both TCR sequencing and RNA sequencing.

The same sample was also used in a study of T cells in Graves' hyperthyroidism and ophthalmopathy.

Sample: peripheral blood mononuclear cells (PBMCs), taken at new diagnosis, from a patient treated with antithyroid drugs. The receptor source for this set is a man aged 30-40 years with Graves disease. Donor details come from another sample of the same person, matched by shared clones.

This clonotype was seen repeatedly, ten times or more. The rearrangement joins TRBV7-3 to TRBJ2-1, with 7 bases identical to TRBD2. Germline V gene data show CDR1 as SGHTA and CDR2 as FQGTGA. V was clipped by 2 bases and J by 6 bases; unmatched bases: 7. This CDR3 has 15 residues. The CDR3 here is CASSLGGGSSNEQFF. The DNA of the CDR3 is TGTGCCAGCAGCTTAGGAGGCGGGAGCAGCAATGAGCAGTTCTTC. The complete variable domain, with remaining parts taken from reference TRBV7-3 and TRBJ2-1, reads GAGVSQTPSNKVTEKGKYVELRCDPISGHTALYWYRQSLGQGPEFLIYFQGTGAADDSGLPNDRFFAVRPEGSVSTLKIQRTERGDSAVYLCASSLGGGSSNEQFFGPGTRLTVL.

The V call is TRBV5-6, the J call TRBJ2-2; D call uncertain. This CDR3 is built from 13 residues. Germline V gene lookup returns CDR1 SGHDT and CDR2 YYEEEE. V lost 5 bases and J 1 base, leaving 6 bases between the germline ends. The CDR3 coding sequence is TGTGCCAGCAGGCAAGGGAACACCGGGGAGCTGTTTTTT. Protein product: CASRQGNTGELFF.

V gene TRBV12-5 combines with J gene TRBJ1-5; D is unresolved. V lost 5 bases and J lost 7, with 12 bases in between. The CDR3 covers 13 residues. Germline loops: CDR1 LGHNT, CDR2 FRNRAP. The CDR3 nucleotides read TGTGCTAGTGGTCCCGGGAACCCGCAGCCCCAGCATTTT. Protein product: CASGPGNPQPQHF.

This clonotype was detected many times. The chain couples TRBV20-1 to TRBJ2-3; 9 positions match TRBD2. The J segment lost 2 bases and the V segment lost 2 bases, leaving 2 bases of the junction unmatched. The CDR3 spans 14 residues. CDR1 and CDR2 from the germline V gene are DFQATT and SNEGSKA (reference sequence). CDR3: CSARLAGSTDTQYF. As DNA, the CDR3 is TGCAGTGCTAGACTAGCGGGATCCACAGATACGCAGTATTTT.

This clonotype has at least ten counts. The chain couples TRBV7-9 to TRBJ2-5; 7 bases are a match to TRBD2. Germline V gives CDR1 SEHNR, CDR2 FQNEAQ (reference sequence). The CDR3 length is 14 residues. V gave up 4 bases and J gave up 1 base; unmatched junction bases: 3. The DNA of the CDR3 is TGTGCCAGCAGCTGGGGGGGAAGCCAAGAGACCCAGTACTTC. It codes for CASSWGGSQETQYF.

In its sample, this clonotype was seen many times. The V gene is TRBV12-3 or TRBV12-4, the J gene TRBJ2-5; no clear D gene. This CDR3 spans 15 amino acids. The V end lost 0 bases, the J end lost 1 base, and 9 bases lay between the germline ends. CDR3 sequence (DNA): TGTGCCAGCAGTTTAGCAAAGACCTTCCAAGAGACCCAGTACTTC. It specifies CASSLAKTFQETQYF.

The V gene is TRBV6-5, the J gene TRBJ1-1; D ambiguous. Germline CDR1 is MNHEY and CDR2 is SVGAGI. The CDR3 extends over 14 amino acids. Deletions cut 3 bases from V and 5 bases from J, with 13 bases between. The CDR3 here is CASSYRPTGTEAFF. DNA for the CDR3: TGTGCCAGCAGTTATCGCCCTACCGGAACTGAAGCTTTCTTT.

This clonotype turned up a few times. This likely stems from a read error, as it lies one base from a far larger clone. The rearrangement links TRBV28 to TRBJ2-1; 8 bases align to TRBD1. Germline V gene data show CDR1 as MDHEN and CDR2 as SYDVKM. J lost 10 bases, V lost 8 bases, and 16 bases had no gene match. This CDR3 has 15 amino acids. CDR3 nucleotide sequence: TGTGCCAGCTCGTCCGTCAGGACAGGGATACACGAGCAGTTCTTC. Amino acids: CASSSVRTGIHEQFF.

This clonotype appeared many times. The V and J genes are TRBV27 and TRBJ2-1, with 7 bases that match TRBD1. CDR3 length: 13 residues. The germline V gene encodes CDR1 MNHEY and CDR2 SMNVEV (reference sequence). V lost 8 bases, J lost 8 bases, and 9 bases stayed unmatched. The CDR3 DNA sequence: TGTGCCAGCCACGACAGGGACGGTGATGAGCAGTTCTTC. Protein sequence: CASHDRDGDEQFF.